The clone carrying this TCR beta chain was recorded many times. Each CDR3 protein gets one entry after TCRdb re-called the RACE reads with MiXCR. The sample yields 45,000 to 70,000 distinct CDR3 sequences, approximately 9.3% seen once. Trimming took off 7 bases at V and 7 bases at J, with 11 bases between the two ends. CDR3 length: 13 amino acids. CDR1 LGHDT and CDR2 YNNKEL come from the germline V gene (reference sequence). These data are taken from a study of human T cells and chemical hapten exposure. Noted time point: patch test 1, 2 weeks after DPC sensitization. Treatment denoted: therapeutic diphenylcyclopropenone sensitization with weekly scalp DPC.

This rearrangement joins TRBV3-1 to TRBJ1-6; no clear D gene. The clonotype comes from a woman aged 40 to 50 with alopecia areata. Some clones in this sample may be carry-over from other donors' samples. Specimen: whole blood, collected in connection with sensitization to the hapten diphenylcyclopropenone (DPC). The CDR3 region is CASKIGMNSPLHF. CDR3 nucleotide sequence: TGTGCCAGCAAAATAGGAATGAATTCACCCCTCCACTTT.